This is a list of T cell receptor beta chains from one sample in a study of blood T cell repertoires in COVID-19. Data came from immunoSEQ multiplex PCR; TCRdb stores just in-frame clones and leaves some out. The sample has fewer than 250,000 clones; over 75% are singletons. What was sequenced was peripheral blood. The receptors shown here come from a woman aged 50 to 65 with acute or convalescent COVID-19. The CDR3 runs from the conserved cysteine through the conserved F or W. D genes are given only for firm matches. For some rows the clone size is stated as once, few or many, or as a class when expanded; others skip it.

>few|TRBD1|TRBV6-5|TRBJ1-1
TGTGCCAGCAGTTACCGGGGACAGGGAAGAGGGACTGAAGCTTTCTTT
CASSYRGQGRGTEAFF
>once|TRBD1|TRBV6-2/TRBV6-3|TRBJ1-1
TGTGCCAGCAGACCTCGACAGGGGAGGACTGAAGCTTTCTTT
CASRPRQGRTEAFF
>.|TRBD2|TRBV28|TRBJ2-1
TGTGCCAGCAGTTTCCCCTCCCTAGCGGCCATCTCCTACAATGAGCAGTTCTTC
CASSFPSLAAISYNEQFF
>once|.|TRBV25-1|TRBJ2-2
TGTGCCCAGCAAGGAGGGACTCGGTTCACCGGGGAGCTGTTTTTT
CAQQGGTRFTGELFF
>.|.|TRBV28|TRBJ1-5
TGTGCCATCGTAGACAGGTATAGCAATCAGCCCCAGCATTTT
CAIVDRYSNQPQHF
>.|.|TRBV28|TRBJ2-1
TGTGCCAGCATGCTAGCGTCACGGTTCGATGAGCAGTTCTTC
CASMLASRFDEQFF
>.|.|TRBV30|TRBJ2-7
TGTGCCTGGAGGCGCGAGACCTACGAGCAGTACTTC
CAWRRETYEQYF
>.|.|TRBV24-1|TRBJ1-5
TGTGCCACCAGTGATTCGCAGGCTGGCAATCAGCCCCAGCATTTT
CATSDSQAGNQPQHF
>.|.|TRBV7-9|TRBJ2-7
TGTGCCAGCAGCTCTAGACAGGACTTTTCCTACGAGCAGTACTTC
CASSSRQDFSYEQYF
>.|.|TRBV7-8|TRBJ1-1
TGTGCCAGCAGCTTTCAATCTAACGCAGGTACAAGAGCTGAAGCTTTCTTT
CASSFQSNAGTRAEAFF
>few|.|TRBV18|TRBJ1-1
TGTGCCAGCTCACCACGGAGCGGGGAAAAAGTGACTGAAGCTTTCTTT
CASSPRSGEKVTEAFF
>.|.|TRBV2|TRBJ2-3
TGTGCCAGCAGTGAAAGGGTGCGGGGCACAGATACGCAGTATTTT
CASSERVRGTDTQYF
>.|TRBD1|TRBV3-1/TRBV3-2|TRBJ2-7
TGTGCCAGCAGCCAGGACAGGGGGACCTACGAGCAGTACTTC
CASSQDRGTYEQYF
>.|TRBD1|TRBV3-1/TRBV3-2|TRBJ2-2
TGTGCCAGCAGCCAAGGGACAGGGGGCATCGGGGAGCTGTTTTTT
CASSQGTGGIGELFF
>few|.|TRBV21-1|TRBJ1-5
TGTGCCAGCAGCAAAGCGGACAGGGGGCTGGTCGGCAATCAGCCCCAGCATTTT
CASSKADRGLVGNQPQHF
>few|TRBD1|TRBV11-2|TRBJ1-3
TGTGCCAGCAGCTTACACAGGGGTACTGGAAACACCATATATTTT
CASSLHRGTGNTIYF
>.|TRBD2|TRBV5-4|TRBJ2-1
TGTGCCAGCAGCTGGGGACTAGCGGCTAACAATGAGCAGTTCTTC
CASSWGLAANNEQFF
>.|TRBD2|TRBV19|TRBJ2-2
TGTGCCAGTAGTATTGGGGCTAGCGGGAGGATGTACACCGGGGAGCTGTTTTTT
CASSIGASGRMYTGELFF
>.|TRBD2|TRBV2|TRBJ2-3
TGTGCCAGCTCCGCCGCGGGGGGCAATCCGGGACAGTATTTT
CASSAAGGNPGQYF
>.|.|TRBV9|TRBJ1-3
TGTGCCAGCGCCCTCGCGGGCTCTGGAAACACCATATATTTT
CASALAGSGNTIYF
>.|.|TRBV6-1|TRBJ1-1
TGTGCCAGCAGAGCCGACGATTACAGGGTAGGGGCTTTCTTT
CASRADDYRVGAFF
>.|TRBD2|TRBV10-3|TRBJ2-5
TGTGCCATCAGTGCCCTAGCGGGAGGGGGGGAGACCCAGTACTTC
CAISALAGGGETQYF
>.|.|TRBV19|TRBJ1-1
TGTGCCAGTAGTATCGCGGGTAGAACTGAAGCTTTCTTT
CASSIAGRTEAFF
>.|TRBD1|TRBV5-1|TRBJ2-3
TGCGCCAGCAGCTTGGGACAGGGTTCCTTCTCCCTCACAGATACGCAGTATTTT
CASSLGQGSFSLTDTQYF
>once|.|TRBV6-6|TRBJ2-7
TGTGCCAGCAGTTACGGACATTCCTACGAGCAGTACTTC
CASSYGHSYEQYF
>.|TRBD2|TRBV3-1/TRBV3-2|TRBJ2-3
TGTGCCAGCAGCCCGGGACTAGGTTCGCTGGCAGATACGCAGTATTTT
CASSPGLGSLADTQYF
>.|TRBD1|TRBV6-1|TRBJ2-7
TGTGCCAGCTGGGAAGGCAGCGGGACAGGGACCTACGAGCAGTACTTC
CASWEGSGTGTYEQYF
>few|TRBD1|TRBV5-1|TRBJ1-1
TGCGCCAGCAGCCCGACAGGGGGCCGGACTGAAGCTTTCTTT
CASSPTGGRTEAFF
>.|.|TRBV14|TRBJ1-2
TGTGCCAGCAGCCAACAGGGGAAAAGAGGCTATGGCTACACCTTC
CASSQQGKRGYGYTF
>.|.|TRBV5-8|TRBJ1-1
TGTGCCAGCAGCTTAGGCCAGACAGGGAACACTGAAGCTTTCTTT
CASSLGQTGNTEAFF
>.|.|TRBV12-3/TRBV12-4|TRBJ1-2
TGTGCCAGCAGTTTAGGACAGGCAGATGGCTACACCTTC
CASSLGQADGYTF
>.|.|TRBV11-3|TRBJ2-2
TGTGCCAGCAGCTTGGGGGGGAACACCGGGGAGCTGTTTTTT
CASSLGGNTGELFF
>.|TRBD2|TRBV2|TRBJ2-1
TGTGCCAGCAGGACTAGCGGGAGGGGGAATGAGCAGTTCTTC
CASRTSGRGNEQFF
>few|TRBD1|TRBV5-6|TRBJ1-4
TGTGCCAGCAGCTTGCCGGGACAGTCAAATGAAAAACTGTTTTTT
CASSLPGQSNEKLFF
>once|.|TRBV4-1|TRBJ1-5
TGCGCCAGCAGCCAAGAGGGTAGCCAGCCCCAGCATTTT
CASSQEGSQPQHF
>.|.|TRBV5-1|TRBJ1-1
TGCGCCAGCACCTCTACTGGCGGGGTAGGCTTGAACACTGAAGCTTTCTTT
CASTSTGGVGLNTEAFF
>.|.|TRBV5-4|TRBJ1-5
TGTGCCAGCAGCTTGTGGGGGGTCGGCAATCAGCCCCAGCATTTT
CASSLWGVGNQPQHF
>.|TRBD2|TRBV4-1|TRBJ2-1
TGCGCCAGCAGGGGGGGGGAACCGGGGATCTCCTACAATGAGCAGTTCTTC
CASRGGEPGISYNEQFF
>.|TRBD2|TRBV12-5|TRBJ2-1
TGTGCTAGTGGTTTGGAGCGGGGGGGCTACAATGAGCAGTTCTTC
CASGLERGGYNEQFF
>.|TRBD1|TRBV19|TRBJ2-3
TGTGCCAGTAGTATTCCGACAGGGTCGGATACGCAGTATTTT
CASSIPTGSDTQYF
>.|.|TRBV15|TRBJ2-7
TGTGCCACCAGCAGGGACCCGGGAGATAGCGAGCAGTACTTC
CATSRDPGDSEQYF
>.|.|TRBV4-3|TRBJ1-4
TGCGCCAGCAGCCGAGGGCGGGGGACGGGAGAAAAACTGTTTTTT
CASSRGRGTGEKLFF
>.|.|TRBV5-1|TRBJ1-1
TGCGCCAGCAGCTTGTCAGGTGGGGCGAACACTGAAGCTTTCTTT
CASSLSGGANTEAFF
>few|.|TRBV14|TRBJ1-2
TGTGCCAGCAGCCCCCAGGCACGCTATGGCTACACCTTC
CASSPQARYGYTF
>.|.|TRBV12-3/TRBV12-4|TRBJ1-2
TGTGCCAGCAGTTTACAGGAAAACTATGGCTACACCTTC
CASSLQENYGYTF
>few|.|TRBV18|TRBJ2-6
TGTGCCAGCTCACACCTGGACAGCTCTGGGGCCAACGTCCTGACTTTC
CASSHLDSSGANVLTF
>.|.|TRBV9|TRBJ2-2
TGTGCCAGCAGCGGACAGATGAACACCGGGGAGCTGTTTTTT
CASSGQMNTGELFF
>.|.|TRBV6-2/TRBV6-3|TRBJ2-1
TGTGCCAGCAGCGCGCCGGGACTTCCATCCTACAATGAGCAGTTCTTC
CASSAPGLPSYNEQFF
>.|TRBD1|TRBV5-6|TRBJ2-5
TGTGCCAGCAGCTCGGACAGGGAGGTCGCCCAGTACTTC
CASSSDREVAQYF
>.|.|TRBV24-1|TRBJ2-1
TGTGCCACCAGTAGTCCAGGGAGGAATGAGCAGTTCTTC
CATSSPGRNEQFF
>.|.|TRBV28|TRBJ1-1
TGTGCCAGCAGTTTACACGTCGGGGGATTTGGCACTGAAGCTTTCTTT
CASSLHVGGFGTEAFF
>.|TRBD1|TRBV18|TRBJ2-3
TGTGCCAGCTCCCGCGAACCGGGACAGGCGACAGATACGCAGTATTTT
CASSREPGQATDTQYF